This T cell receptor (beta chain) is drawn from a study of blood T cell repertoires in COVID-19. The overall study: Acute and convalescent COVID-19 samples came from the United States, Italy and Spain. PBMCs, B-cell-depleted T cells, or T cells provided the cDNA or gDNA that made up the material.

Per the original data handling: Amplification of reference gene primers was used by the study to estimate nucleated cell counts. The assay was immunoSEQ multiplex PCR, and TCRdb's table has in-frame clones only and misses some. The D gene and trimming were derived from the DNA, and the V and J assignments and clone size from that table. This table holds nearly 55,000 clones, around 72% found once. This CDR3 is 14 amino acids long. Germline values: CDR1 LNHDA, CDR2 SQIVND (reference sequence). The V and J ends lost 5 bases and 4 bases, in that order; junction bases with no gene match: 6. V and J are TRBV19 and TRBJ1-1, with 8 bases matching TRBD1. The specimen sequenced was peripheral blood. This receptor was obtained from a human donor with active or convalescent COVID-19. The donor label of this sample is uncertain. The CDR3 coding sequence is TGTGCCAGTAGTGTTCAGGGGGCCGGCACTGAAGCTTTCTTT. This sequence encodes CASSVQGAGTEAFF. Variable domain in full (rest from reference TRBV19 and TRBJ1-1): DGGITQSPKYLFRKEGQNVTLSCEQNLNHDAMYWYRQDPGQGLRLIYYSQIVNDFQKGDIAEGYSVSREKKESFPLTVTSAQKNPTAFYLCASSVQGAGTEAFFGQGTRLTVV.